These 4 T cell receptor beta chains share one sample of origin, sequenced in a study of cytomegalovirus exposure and HLA in healthy donors. The PCR contained 60 Vbeta and 13 Jbeta primers. Repertoires were generated with immunoSEQ multiplex PCR, while TCRdb's copy carries only in-frame clones and drops some. The table lists under 200,000 clones, about 84% of them singletons, with approximately 1.2% in the top ten. The sequenced material came from PBMCs. These receptors were obtained from a man in his forties or fifties in good health and CMV-seropositive.

The J gene is TRBJ1-4, the V gene TRBV7-9; D unresolved. Germline V gene lookup returns CDR1 SEHNR and CDR2 FQNEAQ (reference sequence). The CDR3 loop spans 15 amino acids. V was pared by 4 bases and J by 1 base, with 10 bases between. CDR3 residues: CASSYRRGTNEKLFF. CDR3 in DNA: TGTGCCAGCAGCTACCGGCGGGGAACTAATGAAAAACTGTTTTTT. Combining the CDR3 with reference TRBV7-9 and TRBJ1-4 gives the whole variable domain DTGVSQNPRHKITKRGQNVTFRCDPISEHNRLYWYRQTLGQGPEFLTYFQNEAQLEKSRLLSDRFSAERPKGSFSTLEIQRTEQGDSAMYLCASSYRRGTNEKLFFGSGTQLSVL.

This clone was seen a few times. The J gene is TRBJ2-2, the V gene TRBV27; possible D gene TRBD1, 5 bases. Trimming took off 5 bases at V and 3 bases at J, with 10 bases between the two ends. CDR1 and CDR2 from the germline V gene are MNHEY and SMNVEV (reference sequence). CDR3 length equals 14 residues. The CDR3: CASSNRQYTGELFF. The CDR3 DNA is TGTGCCAGCAGTAACCGACAGTACACCGGGGAGCTGTTTTTT.

The rearrangement joins TRBV19 to TRBJ2-6; tentatively, D is TRBD2 (7 bases). Per germline, CDR1 LNHDA and CDR2 SQIVND (reference sequence). V lost 3 bases to trimming and J lost 2 bases, with 14 bases between them. This CDR3 spans 17 amino acids. The CDR3 DNA sequence: TGTGCCAGTAGTATTGGCGGGGGCGCGACTGGGGCCAACGTCCTGACTTTC. Amino acids: CASSIGGGATGANVLTF.

The chain is built from TRBV27 and TRBJ2-7, with TRBD2 matching over 12 bases. After removal of 5 bases from V and 4 bases from J, the junction contained 3 bases not matched to a gene. This CDR3 region has 14 residues. Germline lookup yields CDR1 MNHEY and CDR2 SMNVEV (reference sequence). The CDR3 DNA is TGTGCCAGCAGTGCCGGGACTAGCGGGTACGAGCAGTACTTC. Residues: CASSAGTSGYEQYF.